One sample yielded the 32 T cell receptor beta chains listed below, sequenced in a study of cytomegalovirus exposure and HLA in healthy donors. Both 60 Vbeta primers and 13 Jbeta primers went into the PCR. The assay was immunoSEQ multiplex PCR, and TCRdb's table has in-frame clones only and misses some. The sample shows about 160,000 clones, 80% of them seen only once. Sequencing used PBMCs. The receptors stem from a male donor in good health and CMV-seropositive.

The chain links TRBV6-6 to TRBJ1-2, with D perhaps matching TRBD1 (5 bases). Trimming left V 10 bases short and J 7 bases short, with 22 bases between. The germline V gene encodes CDR1 MNHNY and CDR2 SVGAGI (reference sequence). The CDR3 has 14 amino acids. In DNA form, the CDR3 reads TGTGCCACCGTGACAGCCCAGCCAGGAAGTGGCTACACCTTC. It codes for CATVTAQPGSGYTF.

On this clone: The same CDR3 arises from other DNA sequences in this sample as well. The rearrangement uses TRBV9 and TRBJ1-1; no reliable D call. Trimming cost V 6 bases and J 2 bases, with 14 bases left between them. Germline V gene data show CDR1 as SGDLS and CDR2 as YYNGEE. The CDR3 consists of 14 residues. This CDR3 reads CASTGEEGNTEAFF. The DNA for the CDR3 is TGTGCCAGCACCGGGGAGGAGGGCAACACTGAAGCTTTCTTT.

The chain combines TRBV5-1 with TRBJ2-3, with 8 nucleotides matching TRBD2. V shed 4 bases, J shed 6 bases, and the junction held 13 bases outside the gene matches. The CDR3 totals 16 residues. Germline assignment: CDR1 SGHRS and CDR2 YFSETQ. The CDR3 DNA sequence: TGCGCCAGCAGCCCAACCGGGACTAGTACCGCGGATACGCAGTATTTT. Translating it yields CASSPTGTSTADTQYF.

The chain recombines TRBV27 with TRBJ2-7; TRBD1 matches 7 bases. The CDR3 has 14 residues. Trimming took 5 bases from V and 2 from J; bases not matched to a gene: 6. Germline CDR1 and CDR2: MNHEY and SMNVEV (reference sequence). The CDR3 sequence: CASSLQTGPYEQYF. DNA of the CDR3: TGTGCCAGCAGTCTTCAGACAGGGCCCTACGAGCAGTACTTC.

The genes are TRBV11-3 and TRBJ1-1, with D possibly TRBD1 on 5 matching bases. Trimming stripped 6 bases from V and 4 bases from J, with 12 bases between. The CDR3 totals 13 residues. Germline V gene sequence: CDR1 SGHNT, CDR2 YENEEA. In DNA, the CDR3 is TGTGCCAGCAGTCAGGGTCTGGGCACTGAAGCTTTCTTT. Amino acid sequence: CASSQGLGTEAFF. The full variable domain, with the rest looked up from reference TRBV11-3 and TRBJ1-1, is EAGVVQSPRYKIIEKKQPVAFWCNPISGHNTLYWYLQNLGQGPELLIRYENEEAVDDSQLPKDRFSAERLKGVDSTLKIQPAELGDSAVYLCASSQGLGTEAFFGQGTRLTVV.

The genes are TRBV19 and TRBJ2-3; TRBD2 might be the D (5 bases). The CDR3 is 14 amino acids. Trimming took 2 bases from V and 6 from J, leaving 12 bases between them. Germline values: CDR1 LNHDA, CDR2 SQIVND (reference sequence). As DNA, the CDR3 is TGTGCCAGTAGTATAAGGCTAGCCAGGGATACGCAGTATTTT. Its protein product is CASSIRLARDTQYF.

The gene calls are TRBV6-1 and TRBJ2-4; D may be TRBD1 (5 bases). Germline CDR1 and CDR2: MNHNS and SASEGT. The V end lost 0 bases, the J end lost 0 bases, and 15 bases lay between the germline ends. This CDR3 is 18 amino acids long. DNA for the CDR3: TGTGCCAGCAGTGAAGCTCACCCGACAGCCTTAGCCAAAAACATTCAGTACTTC. It translates to CASSEAHPTALAKNIQYF.

The rearrangement uses TRBV9 and TRBJ1-2, with a tentative D call TRBD1 (6 bases). The CDR3 sequence is 12 residues long. Germline V lookup: CDR1 SGDLS, CDR2 YYNGEE. The V and J ends lost 5 bases and 6 bases respectively, with 11 bases between them. CDR3 amino acids: CASRQGVNGYTF. For the CDR3, the DNA is TGTGCCAGCAGACAGGGAGTCAATGGCTACACCTTC. Supplemented by reference TRBV9 and TRBJ1-2, the full variable domain reads DSGVTQTPKHLITATGQRVTLRCSPRSGDLSVYWYQQSLDQGLQFLIQYYNGEERAKGNILERFSAQQFPDLHSELNLSSLELGDSALYFCASRQGVNGYTFGSGTRLTVV.

The rearrangement uses TRBV7-9 and TRBJ2-1, with TRBD2 matching over 11 bases. Germline CDR1 and CDR2: SEHNR and FQNEAQ (reference sequence). The CDR3 contains 17 residues. Trimming cost V 5 bases and J 8 bases; bases outside gene matches: 14. The chain's CDR3 is CASSQKPGTSGGHEQFF. The CDR3, as DNA: TGTGCCAGCAGCCAAAAACCCGGGACTAGCGGAGGCCATGAGCAGTTCTTC.

This chain connects TRBV7-3 to TRBJ2-7; TRBD1 matches 12 bases. The CDR3 length is 18 residues. With V trimmed by 5 bases and J by 0 bases, 11 bases remained unmatched. CDR1 and CDR2 from the germline V gene are SGHTA and FQGTGA. Written as DNA, the CDR3 is TGTGCCAGCAGCCTCCTGGGACAGGGGGCGGGTAGCTCCTACGAGCAGTACTTC. As protein: CASSLLGQGAGSSYEQYF.

With regard to this clone: The conserved closing phenylalanine or tryptophan is absent in this CDR3, likely reflecting a read error. It is unclear where the CDR3 begins or ends on the DNA, so no DNA is shown, and the CDR3 is as TCRdb lists it. This CDR3 is CSVSLRLAGVS. The chain employs TRBV29-1 and TRBJ2-7; the D call in the table, TRBD2, was not verified against the DNA. CDR1 SQVTM and CDR2 ANQGSEA come from the germline V gene. The CDR3 length equals 11 residues, ends included.

Points on this clone: The identical CDR3 is also encoded by other nucleotide sequences in the sample. The chain joins TRBV7-3 to TRBJ1-3; 7 bases align to TRBD1. Germline V CDR1 and CDR2: SGHTA, FQGTGA. The J segment lost 4 bases and the V segment lost 5 bases, leaving 5 bases of the junction unmatched. The CDR3 totals 14 residues. CDR3 DNA: TGTGCCAGCAGCGCAACAGGGGTGGGAAACACCATATATTTT. Translated: CASSATGVGNTIYF. Filled out from reference TRBV7-3 and TRBJ1-3, the complete variable domain reads GAGVSQTPSNKVTEKGKYVELRCDPISGHTALYWYRQSLGQGPEFLIYFQGTGAADDSGLPNDRFFAVRPEGSVSTLKIQRTERGDSAVYLCASSATGVGNTIYFGEGSWLTVV.

V usage is TRBV4-3 and J usage is TRBJ2-5; 8 bases match TRBD2. After removal of 1 base from V and 2 bases from J, the junction contained 3 bases not matched to a gene. Germline-derived CDR1 and CDR2 are LGHNA and YSLEER. This CDR3 comprises 15 residues. The CDR3 protein is CASSQGLAPQETQYF. CDR3 nucleotide sequence: TGCGCCAGCAGCCAAGGACTAGCGCCTCAAGAGACCCAGTACTTC.

The chain recombines TRBV5-4 with TRBJ2-7; 8 bases align to TRBD2. Looked up from germline, CDR1 is SGHNT and CDR2 is YYREEE (reference sequence). The V segment lost 3 bases and the J segment 4 bases; nucleotides outside the gene matches: 3. There are 13 residues in the CDR3. This CDR3 is CASSSSGRYEQYF. DNA for the CDR3: TGTGCCAGCAGCTCAAGCGGGAGATACGAGCAGTACTTC.

The chain joins TRBV7-2 to TRBJ2-1; 11 bases map to TRBD2. This CDR3 is built from 15 residues. The J segment lost 10 bases and the V segment lost 6 bases, leaving 11 bases of the junction unmatched. Germline V CDR1 and CDR2: SGHTA, FQGNSA. CDR3 bases: TGTGCCAGCAGTCGGATTACTAGCGGGAGAGGAGAGCAGTTCTTC. Translating gives CASSRITSGRGEQFF.

J is TRBJ2-7 and V is TRBV9, with D possibly matching TRBD2 (6 bases). CDR1 SGDLS and CDR2 YYNGEE come from the germline V gene. V lost 4 bases to trimming and J lost 3 bases, with 14 bases between them. This CDR3 region has 14 residues. The CDR3 region is CASSPPGRGYEQYF. The CDR3 DNA sequence: TGTGCCAGCAGCCCCCCCGGGAGAGGCTACGAGCAGTACTTC.

For the CDR3, the DNA is TGTGCCAGCAGTCAGAGCGGGAGGGTTACCTACGAGCAGTACTTC. This encodes CASSQSGRVTYEQYF. V and J are TRBV6-6 and TRBJ2-7; 10 nucleotides line up with TRBD2. This CDR3 is built from 15 residues. V dropped 5 bases and J dropped 2; count of bases not matched to a gene: 6. Germline CDR1 and CDR2: MNHNY and SVGAGI (reference sequence).

In regard to this clone: The conserved final phenylalanine or tryptophan is absent from the CDR3, which likely points to a read error. V usage is TRBV2 and J usage is TRBJ2-2, with D uncertain. Trimming left V 9 bases short and J 1 base short, with 9 bases between. The CDR3 consists of 13 residues. Germline V CDR1 and CDR2: SNHLY, FYNNEI. The CDR3 region is CARSPRNTGELFL. CDR3 sequence (DNA): TGTGCCAGATCTCCGAGGAACACCGGGGAGCTGTTTCTT.

The chain has TRBV10-3 and TRBJ2-3, with 8 bases that match TRBD1. V dropped 10 bases and J dropped 3; count of bases not matched to a gene: 6. Germline CDR1 is ENHRY and CDR2 is SYGVKD. There are 13 residues in the CDR3. CDR3 in amino acids: CANKDRVTDTQYF. The CDR3 DNA is TGTGCCAACAAGGACAGGGTTACAGATACGCAGTATTTT.

V is TRBV9 and J is TRBJ2-5; 15 nucleotides line up with TRBD2. The CDR3 runs 17 residues. V lost 3 bases, J lost 4 bases, and 7 bases stayed unmatched. CDR1 and CDR2 (germline): SGDLS, YYNGEE. The CDR3 bases are TGTGCCAGCAGCGCCGGGACTAGCGGGAGGAGCCGAGAGACCCAGTACTTC. Its translation: CASSAGTSGRSRETQYF.

V and J are TRBV29-1 and TRBJ1-2, with D perhaps TRBD1 (5 bases). This CDR3 comprises 14 residues. V was shortened by 3 bases and J by 3 bases, with 14 bases between the two germline ends. Germline values: CDR1 SQVTM, CDR2 ANQGSEA. CDR3 sequence reads: CSVDEVTVDYGYTF. CDR3 sequence (DNA): TGCAGCGTTGACGAGGTGACAGTAGACTATGGCTACACCTTC.

This clone was observed a handful of times. The J gene is TRBJ1-2, the V gene TRBV15; D not resolved. The V and J ends lost 0 bases and 7 bases respectively, with 6 bases between them. The CDR3 length is 12 residues. The germline gives CDR1 LNHNV, CDR2 YYDKDF (reference sequence). CDR3 residues: CATSRDHFGYTF. In DNA, the CDR3 is TGTGCCACCAGCAGAGATCATTTTGGCTACACCTTC.

This chain links TRBV5-1 with TRBJ2-3; 9 nucleotides line up with TRBD2. This CDR3 has 16 amino acids. V lost 3 bases and J lost 0; bases outside the gene matches: 5. Per the germline V gene, CDR1 is SGHRS and CDR2 is YFSETQ. As DNA, the CDR3 is TGCGCCAGCAGCTATCTTAGCGGGAGTAGCACAGATACGCAGTATTTT. This codes for CASSYLSGSSTDTQYF.

V gene TRBV29-1 combines with J gene TRBJ2-5, with 13 bases lining up with TRBD2. The end of the DNA is better explained by TRBJ2-7, so the J call may be wrong. Germline V gives CDR1 SQVTM, CDR2 ANQGSEA. This CDR3 spans 13 amino acids. CDR3 protein: CSVRTSGRNEQYF. The CDR3 nucleotides are TGCAGCGTCAGGACTAGCGGGAGAAACGAGCAGTACTTC.

This clone was seen a single time. The chain has TRBV30 and TRBJ2-2, with a possible D match to TRBD2 (7 bases). The CDR3 extends over 14 amino acids. Germline V gene lookup returns CDR1 GTSNPN and CDR2 SVGIG (reference sequence). The V gene lost 3 bases and the J gene lost 6 bases, with 14 bases spanning the gap. CDR3 nucleotide sequence: TGTGCCTGGAGAGGGACGGGGGGCCCCGGGGAGCTGTTTTTT. Translation gives CAWRGTGGPGELFF.

The rearrangement uses TRBV7-9 and TRBJ1-4; D may be TRBD1 (5 bases). The CDR3 runs 13 residues. In germline, CDR1 is SEHNR, CDR2 FQNEAQ (reference sequence). V lost 7 bases, J lost 8 bases, and 14 bases lay in between. The CDR3 sequence: CASKDTGWEKLFF. For the CDR3, the DNA is TGTGCCAGCAAGGACACCGGTTGGGAAAAACTGTTTTTT.

The rearrangement uses TRBV6-1 and TRBJ1-2, with D hard to call. The CDR3 contains 14 residues. Trimming shortened V by 2 bases and J by 1 base, and 8 bases separated the two germline ends. The germline CDR1 and CDR2 sequences are MNHNS and SASEGT. Here the CDR3 reads CASSESDINYGYTF. The CDR3 DNA follows: TGTGCCAGCAGTGAATCAGACATTAACTATGGCTACACCTTC.

The chain combines TRBV5-1 with TRBJ2-3; 9 bases match TRBD2. The CDR3 is made up of 16 amino acids. V dropped 0 bases and J dropped 1; count of bases not matched to a gene: 3. Germline V gene sequence: CDR1 SGHRS, CDR2 YFSETQ. This CDR3 reads CASSLAASGGTDTQYF. The CDR3 DNA reads TGCGCCAGCAGCTTGGCGGCTAGCGGGGGCACAGATACGCAGTATTTT.

This rearrangement joins TRBV5-1 to TRBJ2-3; 7 positions agree with TRBD2. This CDR3 has 16 residues. CDR1 and CDR2 (germline): SGHRS, YFSETQ. The V gene end was trimmed by 4 bases and the J gene end by 0 bases; junction bases not matched to a gene: 8. This chain's CDR3 is CASSPGGDGSTDTQYF. CDR3 in DNA: TGCGCCAGCAGCCCTGGGGGGGACGGTAGCACAGATACGCAGTATTTT.

The chain joins TRBV7-9 to TRBJ2-1; no clear D gene. The CDR3 sequence is 13 residues long. Germline V gene data show CDR1 as SEHNR and CDR2 as FQNEAQ (reference sequence). V lost 1 base to trimming and J lost 6 bases, with 7 bases between them. CDR3 in amino acids: CASSLGAVNEQFF. In DNA form, the CDR3 reads TGTGCCAGCAGCTTAGGGGCCGTCAATGAGCAGTTCTTC.

This sequence joins TRBV19 and TRBJ1-4; TRBD1 matches at 9 bases. J was trimmed by 1 base and V by 4 bases; bases with no gene match: 10. The germline gives CDR1 LNHDA, CDR2 SQIVND (reference sequence). This CDR3 has 18 amino acids. The CDR3 region has the DNA TGTGCCAGTAGTAAGGGGACAGGGACGATCCTAACTAATGAAAAACTGTTTTTT. It codes for CASSKGTGTILTNEKLFF.

J is TRBJ2-7 and V is TRBV18; maybe TRBD1 (6 bases). V dropped 5 bases and J dropped 9 bases, with 11 bases sitting between them. Germline V gene data show CDR1 as KGHSH and CDR2 as LQKENI. This CDR3 comprises 11 residues. CDR3 nucleotide sequence: TGTGCCAGCTCAGGGGGCGATCGGCAGTACTTC. Its protein is CASSGGDRQYF.